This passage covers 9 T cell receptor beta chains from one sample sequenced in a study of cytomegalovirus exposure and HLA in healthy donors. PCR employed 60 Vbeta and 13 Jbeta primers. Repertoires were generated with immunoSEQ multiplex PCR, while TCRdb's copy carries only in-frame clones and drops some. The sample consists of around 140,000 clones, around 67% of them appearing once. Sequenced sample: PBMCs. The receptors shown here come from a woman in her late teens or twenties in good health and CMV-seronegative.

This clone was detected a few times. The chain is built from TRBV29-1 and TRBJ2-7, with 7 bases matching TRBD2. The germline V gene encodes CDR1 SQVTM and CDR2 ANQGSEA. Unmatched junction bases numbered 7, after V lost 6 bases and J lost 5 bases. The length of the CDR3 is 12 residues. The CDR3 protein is CSVGGYVDEQYF. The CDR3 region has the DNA TGCAGCGTCGGGGGGTATGTGGACGAGCAGTACTTC.

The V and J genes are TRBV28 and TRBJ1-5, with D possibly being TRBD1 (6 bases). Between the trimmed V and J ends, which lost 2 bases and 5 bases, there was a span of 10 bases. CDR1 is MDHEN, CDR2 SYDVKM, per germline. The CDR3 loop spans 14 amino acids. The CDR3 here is CASSLRGGYQPQHF. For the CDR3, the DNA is TGTGCCAGCAGTTTACGAGGGGGTTATCAGCCCCAGCATTTT.

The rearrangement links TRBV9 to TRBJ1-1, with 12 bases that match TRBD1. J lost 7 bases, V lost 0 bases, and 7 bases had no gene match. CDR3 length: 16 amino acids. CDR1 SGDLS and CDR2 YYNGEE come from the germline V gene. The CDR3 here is CASSVGRGQGAGEAFF. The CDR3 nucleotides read TGTGCCAGCAGCGTAGGGAGGGGACAGGGGGCGGGTGAAGCTTTCTTT.

CDR3 sequence reads: CASSLAGVQQFF. CDR3 nucleotides: TGTGCCAGCAGTTTAGCGGGAGTGCAGCAGTTCTTC. The chain uses TRBV6-5 and TRBJ2-1, with TRBD2 matching over 9 bases. After removal of 4 bases from V and 11 bases from J, the junction contained 3 bases not matched to a gene. The CDR3 length is 12 residues. Germline CDR1 reads MNHEY; CDR2 reads SVGAGI.

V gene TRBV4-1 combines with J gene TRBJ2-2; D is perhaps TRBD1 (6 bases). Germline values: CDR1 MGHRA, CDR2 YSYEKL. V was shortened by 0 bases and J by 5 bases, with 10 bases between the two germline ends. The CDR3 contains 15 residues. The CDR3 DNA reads TGCGCCAGCAGCCAAGACAGGGGACCGACCGGGGAGCTGTTTTTT. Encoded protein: CASSQDRGPTGELFF.

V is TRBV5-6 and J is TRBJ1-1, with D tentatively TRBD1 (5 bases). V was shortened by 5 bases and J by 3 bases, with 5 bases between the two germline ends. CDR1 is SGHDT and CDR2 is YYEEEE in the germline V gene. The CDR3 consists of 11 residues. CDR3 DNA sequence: TGTGCCAGCAGAGGGGACACTGAAGCTTTCTTT. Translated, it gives CASRGDTEAFF.

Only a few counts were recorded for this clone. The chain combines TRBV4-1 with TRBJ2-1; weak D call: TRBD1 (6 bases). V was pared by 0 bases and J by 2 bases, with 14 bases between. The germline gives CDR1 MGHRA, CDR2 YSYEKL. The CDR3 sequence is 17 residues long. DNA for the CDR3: TGCGCCAGCAGCCAAGATGGTTTGGGGGCCCCCTACAATGAGCAGTTCTTC. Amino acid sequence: CASSQDGLGAPYNEQFF.

In DNA, the CDR3 is TGTGCCAGCAGCCAGGACAGGGGACGTGGCTACACCTTC. Translation: CASSQDRGRGYTF. V is TRBV5-8 and J is TRBJ1-2; 9 bases are a match to TRBD1. The CDR3 totals 13 residues. Trimming took 4 bases from V and 7 from J; bases not matched to a gene: 5. Germline V gives CDR1 SGHTS, CDR2 YDEGEE.

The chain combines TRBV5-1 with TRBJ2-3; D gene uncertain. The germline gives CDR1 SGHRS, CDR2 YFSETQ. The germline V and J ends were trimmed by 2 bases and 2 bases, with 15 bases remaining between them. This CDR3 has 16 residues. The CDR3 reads CASSLPSRSFTDTQYF. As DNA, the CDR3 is TGCGCCAGCAGCTTACCTAGTCGTTCCTTCACAGATACGCAGTATTTT. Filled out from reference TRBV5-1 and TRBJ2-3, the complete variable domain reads KAGVTQTPRYLIKTRGQQVTLSCSPISGHRSVSWYQQTPGQGLQFLFEYFSETQRNKGNFPGRFSGRQFSNSRSEMNVSTLELGDSALYLCASSLPSRSFTDTQYFGPGTRLTVL.